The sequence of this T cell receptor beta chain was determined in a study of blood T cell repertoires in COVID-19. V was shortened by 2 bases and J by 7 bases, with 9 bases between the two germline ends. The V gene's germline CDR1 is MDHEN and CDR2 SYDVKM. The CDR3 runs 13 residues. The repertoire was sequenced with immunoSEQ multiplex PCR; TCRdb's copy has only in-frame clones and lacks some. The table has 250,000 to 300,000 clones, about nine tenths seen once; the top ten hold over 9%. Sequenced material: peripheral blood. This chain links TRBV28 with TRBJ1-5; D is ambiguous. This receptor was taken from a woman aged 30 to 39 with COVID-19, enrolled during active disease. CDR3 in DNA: TGTGCCAGCAGTTTAAAGGACTCCCAGCCCCAGCATTTT. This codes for CASSLKDSQPQHF. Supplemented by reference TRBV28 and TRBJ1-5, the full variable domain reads DVKVTQSSRYLVKRTGEKVFLECVQDMDHENMFWYRQDPGLGLRLIYFSYDVKMKEKGDIPEGYSVSREKKERFSLILESASTNQTSMYLCASSLKDSQPQHFGDGTRLSIL.